This T cell receptor beta chain was sequenced in a study of PD-1 blockade in mismatch repair-deficient tumors. Study background: Patients had approximately 11 mismatch repair-deficient cancer types and were previously treated and progressing.

All patients were mismatch repair deficient, assessed by either PCR or immunohistochemistry. Only in-frame clones appear in the TCRdb table, and some are missing; sequencing was by immunoSEQ multiplex PCR. The sample has 130,000 or so clones; about 85% are singletons. Germline CDR1 SGHRS, CDR2 YFSETQ. The CDR3 has 14 amino acids. With 0 bases removed from V and 6 bases from J, the gap between germline ends came to 12 bases. The specimen was peripheral blood, collected 44 weeks after starting pembrolizumab. This receptor was taken from an adult with mismatch repair-deficient cancer. The chain recombines TRBV5-1 with TRBJ1-2; tentative D call: TRBD1 (6 bases). In DNA form, the CDR3 reads TGCGCCAGCAGCTTGGTGGCAGGGGCTGATGGCTACACCTTC. Translation: CASSLVAGADGYTF. Filled out from reference TRBV5-1 and TRBJ1-2, the complete variable domain reads KAGVTQTPRYLIKTRGQQVTLSCSPISGHRSVSWYQQTPGQGLQFLFEYFSETQRNKGNFPGRFSGRQFSNSRSEMNVSTLELGDSALYLCASSLVAGADGYTFGSGTRLTVV.